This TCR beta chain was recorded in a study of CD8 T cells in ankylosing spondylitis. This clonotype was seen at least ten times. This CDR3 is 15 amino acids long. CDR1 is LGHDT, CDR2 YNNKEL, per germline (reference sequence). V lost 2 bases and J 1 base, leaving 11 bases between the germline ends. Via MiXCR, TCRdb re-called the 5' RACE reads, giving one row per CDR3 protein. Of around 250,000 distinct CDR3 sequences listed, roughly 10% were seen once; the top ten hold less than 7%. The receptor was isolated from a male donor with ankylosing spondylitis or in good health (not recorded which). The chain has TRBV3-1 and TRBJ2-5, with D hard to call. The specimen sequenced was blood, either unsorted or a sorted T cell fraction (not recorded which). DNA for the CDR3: TGTGCCAGCAGCCAATTGATGGCAGGCCAAGAGACCCAGTACTTC. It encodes CASSQLMAGQETQYF.